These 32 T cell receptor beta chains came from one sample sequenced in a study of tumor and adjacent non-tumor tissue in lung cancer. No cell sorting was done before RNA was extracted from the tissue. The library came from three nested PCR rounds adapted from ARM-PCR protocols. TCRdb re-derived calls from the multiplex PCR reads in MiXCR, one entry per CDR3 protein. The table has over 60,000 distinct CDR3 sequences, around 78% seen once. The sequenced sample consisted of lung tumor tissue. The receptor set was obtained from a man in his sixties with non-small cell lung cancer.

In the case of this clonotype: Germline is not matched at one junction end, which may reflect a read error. The CDR3 DNA reads TGCATCGCCTCAGCATGGGGGGACACTGAAGCTTTCTTC. Amino acid sequence: CIASAWGDTEAFF. The rearrangement uses TRBV29-1 and TRBJ1-1, with D possibly TRBD1 on 6 matching bases. Looked up from germline, CDR1 is SQVTM and CDR2 is ANQGSEA. The CDR3 consists of 13 residues.

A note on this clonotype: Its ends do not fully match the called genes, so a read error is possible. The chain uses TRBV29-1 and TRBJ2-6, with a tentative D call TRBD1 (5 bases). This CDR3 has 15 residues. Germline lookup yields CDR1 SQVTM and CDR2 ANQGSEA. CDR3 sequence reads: CSVELAGTGANVLTF. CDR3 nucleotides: TGCAGTGTTGAATTGGCAGGGACTGGGGCCAACGTCCTGACTTTC.

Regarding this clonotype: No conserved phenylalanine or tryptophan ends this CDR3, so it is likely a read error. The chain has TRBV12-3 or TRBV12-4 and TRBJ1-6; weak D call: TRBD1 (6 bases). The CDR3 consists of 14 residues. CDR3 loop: CVSSFGRGHSPLHL. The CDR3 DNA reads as TGTGTCAGCAGTTTTGGCAGGGGACACTCACCCCTCCACCTT.

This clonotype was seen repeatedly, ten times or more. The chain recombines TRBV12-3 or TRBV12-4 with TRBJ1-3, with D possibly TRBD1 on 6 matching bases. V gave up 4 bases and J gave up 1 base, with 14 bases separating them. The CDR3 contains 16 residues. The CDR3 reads CASSWRGRGSGNTIYF. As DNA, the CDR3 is TGTGCCAGCAGTTGGCGGGGGCGCGGATCTGGAAACACCATATATTTT.

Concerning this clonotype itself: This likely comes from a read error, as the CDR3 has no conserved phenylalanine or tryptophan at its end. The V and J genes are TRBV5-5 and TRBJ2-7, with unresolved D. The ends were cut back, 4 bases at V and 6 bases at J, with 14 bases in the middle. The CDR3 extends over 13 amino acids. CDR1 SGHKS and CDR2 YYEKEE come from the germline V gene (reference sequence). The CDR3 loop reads CASSPDPNGEQYL. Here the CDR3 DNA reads TGTGCCAGCAGCCCAGACCCTAACGGCGAGCAGTACTTA.

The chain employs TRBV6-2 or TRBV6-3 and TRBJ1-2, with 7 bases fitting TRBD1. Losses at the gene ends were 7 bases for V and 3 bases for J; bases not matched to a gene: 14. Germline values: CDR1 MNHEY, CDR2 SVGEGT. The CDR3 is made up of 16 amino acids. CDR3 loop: CASTYRDRKRDYGYTF. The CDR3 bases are TGTGCCAGCACCTACCGGGACAGAAAAAGAGACTATGGCTACACCTTC.

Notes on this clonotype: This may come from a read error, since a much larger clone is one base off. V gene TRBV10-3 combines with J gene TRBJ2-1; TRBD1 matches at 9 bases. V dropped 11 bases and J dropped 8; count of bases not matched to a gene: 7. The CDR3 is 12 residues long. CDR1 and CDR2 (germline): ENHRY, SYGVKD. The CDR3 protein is CAARDREDEQFF. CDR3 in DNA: TGTGCCGCCCGGGACAGGGAGGATGAGCAGTTCTTC.

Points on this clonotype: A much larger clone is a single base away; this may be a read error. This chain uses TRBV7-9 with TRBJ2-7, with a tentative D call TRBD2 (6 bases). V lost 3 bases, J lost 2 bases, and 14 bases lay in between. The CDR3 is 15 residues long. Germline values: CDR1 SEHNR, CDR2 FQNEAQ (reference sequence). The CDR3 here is CASSFPGGATYEQYF. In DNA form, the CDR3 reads TGTGCCAGCAGCTTTCCGGGCGGGGCGACCTACGAGCAGTACTTC.

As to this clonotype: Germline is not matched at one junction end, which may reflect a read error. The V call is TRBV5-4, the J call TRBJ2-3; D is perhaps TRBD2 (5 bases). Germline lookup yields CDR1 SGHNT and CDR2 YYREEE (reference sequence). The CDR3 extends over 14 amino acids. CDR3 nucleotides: TGTGCCAGCAGCCAACAGACTATCGCAGAGACGCAGTATTTT. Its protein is CASSQQTIAETQYF.

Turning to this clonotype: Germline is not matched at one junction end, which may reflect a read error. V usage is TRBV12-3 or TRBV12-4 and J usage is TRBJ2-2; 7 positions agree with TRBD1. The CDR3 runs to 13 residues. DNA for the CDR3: TGTACCAGCAGGGGGACAAACCCCGGGGAGCTGTTTTTT. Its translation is CTSRGTNPGELFF.

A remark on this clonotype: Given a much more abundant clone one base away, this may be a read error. The CDR3 protein is CASSLGLALLGMQYF. The CDR3 bases are TGTGCCAGCAGCCTGGGACTAGCCCTCCTTGGTATGCAGTATTTT. The chain has TRBV5-5 and TRBJ2-3, with 9 nucleotides matching TRBD2. V was clipped by 4 bases and J by 11 bases; unmatched bases: 14. The CDR3 is 15 residues long. CDR1 is SGHKS and CDR2 is YYEKEE in the germline V gene (reference sequence).

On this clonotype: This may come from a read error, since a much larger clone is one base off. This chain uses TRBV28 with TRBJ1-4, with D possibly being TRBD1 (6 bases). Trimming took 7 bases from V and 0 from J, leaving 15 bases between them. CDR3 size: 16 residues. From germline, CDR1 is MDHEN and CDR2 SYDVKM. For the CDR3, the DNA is TGTGCCAGCAATTCTACAGGGATAGCAACTAATGAAAAACTGTTTTTT. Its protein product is CASNSTGIATNEKLFF.

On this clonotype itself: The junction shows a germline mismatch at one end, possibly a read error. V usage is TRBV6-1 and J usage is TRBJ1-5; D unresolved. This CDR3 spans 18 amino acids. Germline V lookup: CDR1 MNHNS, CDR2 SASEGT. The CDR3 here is CASSELGIQTLSNRPQHF. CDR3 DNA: TGTGCCAGCAGTGAATTGGGAATTCAAACCCTTAGCAATCGGCCCCAGCATTTC.

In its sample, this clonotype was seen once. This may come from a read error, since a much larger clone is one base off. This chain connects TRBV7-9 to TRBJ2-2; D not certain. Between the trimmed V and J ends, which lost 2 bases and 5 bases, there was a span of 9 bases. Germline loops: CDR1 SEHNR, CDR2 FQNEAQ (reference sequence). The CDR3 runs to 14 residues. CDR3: CASSLTEATGELFF. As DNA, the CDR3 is TGTGCCAGCAGCTTAACAGAGGCTACCGGGGAGCTGTTTTTT.

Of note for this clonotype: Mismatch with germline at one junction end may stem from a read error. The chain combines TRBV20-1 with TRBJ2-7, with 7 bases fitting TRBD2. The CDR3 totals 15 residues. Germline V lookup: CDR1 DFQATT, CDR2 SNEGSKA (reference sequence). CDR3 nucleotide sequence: TGCAATGCTAGAGAAAGCGGGATAGTGCCATACGAGCAGTACTTC. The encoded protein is CNARESGIVPYEQYF.

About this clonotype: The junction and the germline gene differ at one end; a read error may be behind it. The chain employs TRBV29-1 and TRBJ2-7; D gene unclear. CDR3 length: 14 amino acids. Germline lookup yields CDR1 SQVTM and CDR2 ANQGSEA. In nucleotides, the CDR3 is TGCGGCGTCTGTCCCATCGGTGCTTCCTACGAGCAGTACTTC. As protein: CGVCPIGASYEQYF.

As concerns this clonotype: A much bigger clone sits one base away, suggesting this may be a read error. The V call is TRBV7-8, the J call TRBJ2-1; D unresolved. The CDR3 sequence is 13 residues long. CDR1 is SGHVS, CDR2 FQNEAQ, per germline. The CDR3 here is CASSLGGPNDQFF. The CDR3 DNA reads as TGTGCCAGCAGCTTAGGTGGGCCCAATGACCAGTTCTTC.

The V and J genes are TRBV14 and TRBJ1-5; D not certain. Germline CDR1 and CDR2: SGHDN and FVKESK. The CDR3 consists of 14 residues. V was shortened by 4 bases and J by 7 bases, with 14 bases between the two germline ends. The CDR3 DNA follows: TGTGCCAGCAGCCCCTCGAGGGTGATGCAGCCCCAGCATTTT. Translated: CASSPSRVMQPQHF. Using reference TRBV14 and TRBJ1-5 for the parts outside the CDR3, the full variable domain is EAGVTQFPSHSVIEKGQTVTLRCDPISGHDNLYWYRRVMGKEIKFLLHFVKESKQDESGMPNNRFLAERTGGTYSTLKVQPAELEDSGVYFCASSPSRVMQPQHFGDGTRLSIL.

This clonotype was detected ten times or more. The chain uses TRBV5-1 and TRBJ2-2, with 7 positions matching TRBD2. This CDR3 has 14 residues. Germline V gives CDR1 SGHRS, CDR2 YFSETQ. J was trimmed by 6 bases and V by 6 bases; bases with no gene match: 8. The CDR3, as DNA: TGCGCCAGCAAAGGCGGGAGCGGAGCCGGGGAGCTGTTTTTT. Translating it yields CASKGGSGAGELFF.

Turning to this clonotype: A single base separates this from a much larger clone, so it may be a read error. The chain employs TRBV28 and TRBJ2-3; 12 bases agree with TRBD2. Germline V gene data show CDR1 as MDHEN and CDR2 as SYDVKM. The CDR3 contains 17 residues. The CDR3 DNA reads TGTGCCGGCAGCCCGACTAGCGGGAGAGGAAGCACAGATACGCAGTATTTT. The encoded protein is CAGSPTSGRGSTDTQYF.

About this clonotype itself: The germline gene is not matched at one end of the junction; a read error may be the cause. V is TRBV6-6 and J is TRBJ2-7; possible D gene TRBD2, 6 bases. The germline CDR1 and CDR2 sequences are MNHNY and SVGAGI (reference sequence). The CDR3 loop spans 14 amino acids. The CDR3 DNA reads TGTGCCAGCAGTTACGGAGGGGTTAGGAGCGAGCAGTATTTC. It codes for CASSYGGVRSEQYF.

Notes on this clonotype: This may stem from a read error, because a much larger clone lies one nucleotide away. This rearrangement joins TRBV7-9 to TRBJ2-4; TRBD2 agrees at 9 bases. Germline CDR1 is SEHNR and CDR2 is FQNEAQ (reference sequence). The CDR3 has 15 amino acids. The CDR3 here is CDSSSGTSRWDIQYF. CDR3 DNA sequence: TGTGACAGCAGTTCCGGGACTAGCCGCTGGGACATTCAGTACTTC.

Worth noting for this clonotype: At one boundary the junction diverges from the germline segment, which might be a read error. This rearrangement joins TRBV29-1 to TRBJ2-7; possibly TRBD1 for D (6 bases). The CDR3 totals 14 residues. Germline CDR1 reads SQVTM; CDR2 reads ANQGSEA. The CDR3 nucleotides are TGCAGCGTCTTGCAGGGGACAAGGGGATACGAGCAGTACTTT. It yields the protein CSVLQGTRGYEQYF.

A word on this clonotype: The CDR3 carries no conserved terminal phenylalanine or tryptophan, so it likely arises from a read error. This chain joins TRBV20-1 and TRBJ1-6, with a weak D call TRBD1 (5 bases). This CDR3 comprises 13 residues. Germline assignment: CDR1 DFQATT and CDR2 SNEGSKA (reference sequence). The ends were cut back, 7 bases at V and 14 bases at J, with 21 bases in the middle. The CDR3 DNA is TGCAGTGTCCCGGGACGAGCCCAGGAGTCCCTCCACTCT. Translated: CSVPGRAQESLHS.

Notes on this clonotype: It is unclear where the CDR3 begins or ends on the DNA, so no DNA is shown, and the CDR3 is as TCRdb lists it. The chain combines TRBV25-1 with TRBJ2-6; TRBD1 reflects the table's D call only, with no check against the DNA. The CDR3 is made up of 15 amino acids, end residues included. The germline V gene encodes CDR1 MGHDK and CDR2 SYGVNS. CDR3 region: CASSEVGAGANVQTF.

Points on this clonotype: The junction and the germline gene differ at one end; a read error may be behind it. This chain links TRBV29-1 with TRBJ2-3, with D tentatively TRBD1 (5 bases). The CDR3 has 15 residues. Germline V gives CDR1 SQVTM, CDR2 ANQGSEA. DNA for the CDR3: TGCAGTGTTGTAGAACAAGGACATCCCACAGTTACGCAGTATTTT. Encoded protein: CSVVEQGHPTVTQYF.

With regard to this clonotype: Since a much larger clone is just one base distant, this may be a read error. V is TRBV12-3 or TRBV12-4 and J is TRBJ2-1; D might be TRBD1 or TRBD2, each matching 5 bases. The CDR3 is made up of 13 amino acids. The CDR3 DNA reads TGTACCAGCAGTCTGGGACCTCTCTATGGGCAGTTCTTC. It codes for CTSSLGPLYGQFF.

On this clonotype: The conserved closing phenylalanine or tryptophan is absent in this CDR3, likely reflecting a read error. In DNA, the CDR3 is TGTGCCAGCAGCCAATTCAAAACTTCTGTCATTGAGCAGTTCTCC. Protein: CASSQFKTSVIEQFS. This chain links TRBV14 with TRBJ2-1; D remains ambiguous. Germline V gene sequence: CDR1 SGHDN, CDR2 FVKESK. The V and J ends lost 2 bases and 9 bases respectively, with 17 bases between them. The length of the CDR3 is 15 residues.

The CDR3 DNA follows: TGCGCCAGCAGACCAGACAGGCTACCGGGGATAACAGATACGCAGTATTTT. Its protein is CASRPDRLPGITDTQYF. V usage is TRBV5-1 and J usage is TRBJ2-3; the D gene is possibly TRBD1 (6 bases). CDR3 length equals 17 residues. Germline CDR1 is SGHRS and CDR2 is YFSETQ. Trimming removed 5 bases at V and 3 bases at J, with 22 bases between. The whole variable domain, filled in from reference TRBV5-1 and TRBJ2-3, reads KAGVTQTPRYLIKTRGQQVTLSCSPISGHRSVSWYQQTPGQGLQFLFEYFSETQRNKGNFPGRFSGRQFSNSRSEMNVSTLELGDSALYLCASRPDRLPGITDTQYFGPGTRLTVL.

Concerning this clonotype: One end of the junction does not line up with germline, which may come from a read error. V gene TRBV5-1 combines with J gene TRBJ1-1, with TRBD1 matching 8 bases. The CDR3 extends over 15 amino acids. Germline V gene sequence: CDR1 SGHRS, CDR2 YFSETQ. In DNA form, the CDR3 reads TGCACCAGCAGCTTGGGCTCAGGGGGCTTCACTGAAGTTTTCTTT. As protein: CTSSLGSGGFTEVFF.

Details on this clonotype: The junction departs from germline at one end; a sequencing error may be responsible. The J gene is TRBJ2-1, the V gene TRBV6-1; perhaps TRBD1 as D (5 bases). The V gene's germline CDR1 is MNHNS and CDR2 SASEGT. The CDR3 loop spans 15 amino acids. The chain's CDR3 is CATKDTWGSYNEQFF. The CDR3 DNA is TGCGCCACCAAGGACACTTGGGGCTCCTACAATGAGCAGTTCTTC.

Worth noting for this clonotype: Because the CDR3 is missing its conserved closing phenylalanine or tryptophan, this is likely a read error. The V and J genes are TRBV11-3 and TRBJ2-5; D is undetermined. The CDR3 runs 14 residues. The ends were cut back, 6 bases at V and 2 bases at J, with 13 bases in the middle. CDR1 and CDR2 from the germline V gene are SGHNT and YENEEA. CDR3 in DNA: TGTGCCAGCAGACCTAGACACGGACAAGAGACCCAGTACTTA. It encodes CASRPRHGQETQYL.